This TCR beta chain was observed in a study of T cell responses to AZD1222 COVID-19 vaccine. V gave up 4 bases and J gave up 5 bases, with 11 bases separating them. The CDR3 runs to 13 residues. Measured with immunoSEQ multiplex PCR; TCRdb has only the in-frame clones, and not every one. The sample holds 95,000 to 100,000 clones, approximately 87% seen once. This material consisted of peripheral blood, taken 28 days after the second AZD1222 dose. V usage is TRBV12-3 or TRBV12-4 and J usage is TRBJ2-5, with D maybe TRBD2 (6 bases). The sequence was collected from an adult who received the AZD1222 COVID-19 vaccine. The DNA for the CDR3 is TGTGCCAGCAGTTATACTAGCCTGGAGACCCAGTACTTC. Translating gives CASSYTSLETQYF.